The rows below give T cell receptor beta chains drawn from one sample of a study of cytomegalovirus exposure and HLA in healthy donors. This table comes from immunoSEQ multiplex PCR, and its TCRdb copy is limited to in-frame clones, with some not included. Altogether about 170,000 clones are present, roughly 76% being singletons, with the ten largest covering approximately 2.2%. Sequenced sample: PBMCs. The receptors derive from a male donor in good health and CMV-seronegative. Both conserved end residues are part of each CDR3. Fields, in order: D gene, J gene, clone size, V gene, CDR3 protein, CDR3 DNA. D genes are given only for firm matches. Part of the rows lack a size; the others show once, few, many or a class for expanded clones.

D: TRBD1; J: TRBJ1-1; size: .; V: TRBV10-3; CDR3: CAISEQGAMAEAFF; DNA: TGTGCCATCAGTGAGCAGGGGGCGATGGCTGAAGCTTTCTTT
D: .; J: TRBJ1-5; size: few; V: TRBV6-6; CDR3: CASSYQGHSGNQPQHF; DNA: TGTGCCAGCAGTTACCAGGGGCACTCTGGCAATCAGCCCCAGCATTTT
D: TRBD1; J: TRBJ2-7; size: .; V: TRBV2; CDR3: CASSETATGVGEQYF; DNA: TGTGCCAGCAGTGAAACCGCGACAGGGGTTGGCGAGCAGTACTTC
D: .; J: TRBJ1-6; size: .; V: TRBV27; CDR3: CASSPLAGAYNSPLHF; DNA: TGTGCCAGCAGTCCCCTGGCGGGGGCGTATAATTCACCCCTCCACTTT
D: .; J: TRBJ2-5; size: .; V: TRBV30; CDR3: CAWNRVAGLKTQYF; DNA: TGTGCCTGGAATAGGGTGGCAGGGCTAAAGACCCAGTACTTC
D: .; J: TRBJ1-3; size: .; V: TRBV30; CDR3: CAWSGLSGNTIYF; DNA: TGTGCCTGGAGTGGACTTTCTGGAAACACCATATATTTT
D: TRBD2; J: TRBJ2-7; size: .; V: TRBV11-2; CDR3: CASSPLAGESSYEQYF; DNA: TGTGCCAGCAGCCCCTTAGCGGGGGAGAGCTCCTACGAGCAGTACTTC
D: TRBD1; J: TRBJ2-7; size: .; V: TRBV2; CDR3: CASIRDRGYKQYF; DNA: TGTGCCAGCATTCGGGACAGGGGGTATAAGCAGTACTTC
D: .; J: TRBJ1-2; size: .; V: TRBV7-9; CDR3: CASSLTAYGYTF; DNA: TGTGCCAGCAGCTTGACAGCCTATGGCTACACCTTC
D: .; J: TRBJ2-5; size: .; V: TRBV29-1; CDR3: CSVVPGEETQYF; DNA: TGCAGCGTTGTACCCGGGGAGGAGACCCAGTACTTC
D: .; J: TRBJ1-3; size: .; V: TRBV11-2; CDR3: CASSHRAGNTIYF; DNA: TGTGCCAGCAGCCACAGGGCAGGAAACACCATATATTTT
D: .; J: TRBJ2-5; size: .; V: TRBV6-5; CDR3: CASSGNYDGTQYF; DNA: TGTGCCAGCAGTGGCAACTACGATGGGACCCAGTACTTC
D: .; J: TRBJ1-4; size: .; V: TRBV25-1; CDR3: CASSEWKGGGYEKLFF; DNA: TGTGCCAGCAGTGAATGGAAGGGGGGGGGATATGAAAAACTGTTTTTT